This T cell receptor beta chain was retrieved from a study of shared clonotypes between healthy human individuals. The CDR3 is 14 residues long. Germline V gives CDR1 SGHVS, CDR2 FQNEAQ. Deletions cut 5 bases from V and 7 bases from J, with 14 bases between. Overall study findings and caveats: Clonotype sharing across a handful of donors was observed for 4% to 5.5% of naive CD4 clonotypes. At large depth, rarefaction still showed sorted-subset sequencing to be incomplete.

In regard to this clone: Antigen unknown.

Positive CCR7 selection of CD45RO-negative cells yielded the naive CD8 cells, and terminally differentiated effector memory CD45RA+ cells were excluded. The donor cohort consisted entirely of Caucasian adults residing in Nashville, Tennessee. TCRdb's table, derived via immunoSEQ multiplex PCR, lists solely in-frame clones and lacks some. The data contain about 2 million clones, about 95% of them singletons. The TCR sequence derives from a young man in good health. Sequencing was done on a sample of naive CD8+ T cells sorted from blood. The V gene is TRBV7-8, the J gene TRBJ2-2; D possibly corresponds to TRBD1 (6 bases). CDR3 in DNA: TGTGCCAGCAGCCCACTACAGGGTGGCGGGGAGCTGTTTTTT. This sequence encodes CASSPLQGGGELFF.